Sequencing of this T cell receptor beta chain was carried out in a study of cytomegalovirus exposure and HLA in healthy donors. Study observations and caveats: Later on, a genetic analysis was performed. It linked a missense variant in DCLRE1C with V- and J-gene trimming of TCR beta. Sequencing likely produced, as an artifact, a cluster of highly shared sequence variants.

With 60 Vbeta and 13 Jbeta primers, the PCR was carried out. Data came from immunoSEQ multiplex PCR; TCRdb stores just in-frame clones and leaves some out. The table records about 90,000 clones, 70% to 80% of them present only once. Regarding this clone: Its specificity is not known.

The source is a woman aged 55 to 70 in good health and CMV-seropositive. Sequenced: PBMCs.

As DNA, the CDR3 is TGCGCCAGCAGCTTACGACAGACCGCCGGGGAGCTGTTTTTT. Protein product: CASSLRQTAGELFF. The chain employs TRBV5-1 and TRBJ2-2, with a weak D call TRBD1 (5 bases). Looked up from germline, CDR1 is SGHRS and CDR2 is YFSETQ. CDR3 length equals 14 residues. The ends were cut back, 2 bases at V and 6 bases at J, with 11 bases in the middle.